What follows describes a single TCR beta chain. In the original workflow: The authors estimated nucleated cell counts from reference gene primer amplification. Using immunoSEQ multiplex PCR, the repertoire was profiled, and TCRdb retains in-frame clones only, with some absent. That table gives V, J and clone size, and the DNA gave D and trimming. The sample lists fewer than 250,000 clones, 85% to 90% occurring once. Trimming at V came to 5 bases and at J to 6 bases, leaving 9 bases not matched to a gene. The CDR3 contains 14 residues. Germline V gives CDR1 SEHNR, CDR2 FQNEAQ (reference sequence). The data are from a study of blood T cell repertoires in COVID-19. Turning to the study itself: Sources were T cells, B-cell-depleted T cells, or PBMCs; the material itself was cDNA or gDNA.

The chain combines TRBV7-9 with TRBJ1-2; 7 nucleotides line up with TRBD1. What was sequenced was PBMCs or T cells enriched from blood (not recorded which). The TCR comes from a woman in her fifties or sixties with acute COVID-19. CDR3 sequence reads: CASSPTTGIDGYTF. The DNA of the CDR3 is TGTGCCAGCAGCCCAACGACAGGGATAGATGGCTACACCTTC.